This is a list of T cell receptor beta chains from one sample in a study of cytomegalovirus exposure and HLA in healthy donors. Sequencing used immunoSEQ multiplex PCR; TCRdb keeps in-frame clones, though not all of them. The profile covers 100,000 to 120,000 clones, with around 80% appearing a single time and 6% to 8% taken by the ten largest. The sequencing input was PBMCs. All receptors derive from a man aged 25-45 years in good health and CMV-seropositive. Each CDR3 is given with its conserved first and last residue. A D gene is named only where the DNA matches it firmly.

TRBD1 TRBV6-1 CASSATGGGTEAFF
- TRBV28 CASRTQGVSTDTQYF
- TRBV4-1 CASSRQQVNSNQPQHF
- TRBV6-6 CASSYGGGEGYF
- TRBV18 CASSLGRNTEAFF
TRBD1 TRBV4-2 CASSPPPGQLYGYTF
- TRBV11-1 CASSPRTAGGYTF
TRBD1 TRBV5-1 CASSPGQGVYEQYF
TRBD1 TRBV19 CASKAGQGPLGEQFF
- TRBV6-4 CASSFRGGARNTEAFF
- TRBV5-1 CASSGRQGETQYF
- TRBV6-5 CASRDGGADYEQYF
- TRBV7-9 CASSRFDRNEQFF
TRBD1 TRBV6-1 CASSEASGTGFLYNEQFF
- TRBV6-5 CASSTGGMAEAFF
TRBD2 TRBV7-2 CASSFPGLAGHTDTQYF
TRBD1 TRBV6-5 CASSSLDRGEWTEAFF
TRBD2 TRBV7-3 CASSPTSGGHTQYF
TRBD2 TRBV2 CASSLLAGVTDTQYF